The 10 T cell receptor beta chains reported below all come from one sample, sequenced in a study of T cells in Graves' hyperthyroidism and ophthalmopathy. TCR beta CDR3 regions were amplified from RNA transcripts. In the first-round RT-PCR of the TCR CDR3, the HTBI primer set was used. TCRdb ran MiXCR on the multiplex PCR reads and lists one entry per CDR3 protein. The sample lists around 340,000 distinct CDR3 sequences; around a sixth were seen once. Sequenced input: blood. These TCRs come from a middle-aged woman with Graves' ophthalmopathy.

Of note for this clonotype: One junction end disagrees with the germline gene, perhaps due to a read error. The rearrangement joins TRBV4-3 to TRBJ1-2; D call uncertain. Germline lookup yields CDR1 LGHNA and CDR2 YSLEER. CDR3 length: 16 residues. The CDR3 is CASSQGLTPKTYGYSF. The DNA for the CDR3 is TGCGCCAGCAGCCAAGGTCTCACCCCCAAAACCTATGGCTACAGCTTC.

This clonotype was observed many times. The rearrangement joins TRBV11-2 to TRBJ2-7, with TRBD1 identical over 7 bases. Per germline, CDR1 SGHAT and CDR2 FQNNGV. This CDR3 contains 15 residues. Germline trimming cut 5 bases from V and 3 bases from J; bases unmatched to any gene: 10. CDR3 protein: CASSRPGTGDYEQYF. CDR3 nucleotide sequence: TGTGCCAGCAGCCGACCCGGCACAGGGGACTACGAGCAGTACTTC.

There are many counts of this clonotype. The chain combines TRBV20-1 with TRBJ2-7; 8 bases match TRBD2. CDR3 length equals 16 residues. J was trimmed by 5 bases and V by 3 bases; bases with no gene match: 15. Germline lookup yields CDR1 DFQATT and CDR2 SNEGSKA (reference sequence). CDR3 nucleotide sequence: TGCAGTGCTAGGCCCATCTTAACGGGAGGGCCCCACGAGCAGTACTTC. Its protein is CSARPILTGGPHEQYF.

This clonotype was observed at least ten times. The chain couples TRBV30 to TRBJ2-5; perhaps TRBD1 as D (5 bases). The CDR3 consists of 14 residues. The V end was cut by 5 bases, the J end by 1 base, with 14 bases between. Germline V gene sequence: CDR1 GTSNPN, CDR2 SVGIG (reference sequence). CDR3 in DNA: TGTGCCTGGCAAACCAGGACAATCCAAGAGACCCAGTACTTC. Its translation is CAWQTRTIQETQYF. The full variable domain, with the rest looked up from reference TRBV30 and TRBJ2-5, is SQTIHQWPATLVQPVGSPLSLECTVEGTSNPNLYWYRQAAGRGLQLLFYSVGIGQISSEVPQNLSASRPQDRQFILSSKKLLLSDSGFYLCAWQTRTIQETQYFGPGTRLLVL.

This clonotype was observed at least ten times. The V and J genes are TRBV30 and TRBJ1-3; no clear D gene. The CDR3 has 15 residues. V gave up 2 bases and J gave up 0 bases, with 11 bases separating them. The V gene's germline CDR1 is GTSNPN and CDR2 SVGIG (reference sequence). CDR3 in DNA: TGTGCCTGGAGTAAAGGGTCCTACTCTGGAAACACCATATATTTT. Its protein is CAWSKGSYSGNTIYF.

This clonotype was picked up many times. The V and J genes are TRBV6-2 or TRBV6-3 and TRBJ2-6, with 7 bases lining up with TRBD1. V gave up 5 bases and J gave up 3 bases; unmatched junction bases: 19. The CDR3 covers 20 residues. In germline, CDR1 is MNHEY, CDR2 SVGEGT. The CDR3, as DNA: TGTGCCAGCAGTCCGGATAGACAGGGTTTAAACTCGGGTGGGGCCAACGTCCTGACTTTC. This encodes CASSPDRQGLNSGGANVLTF.

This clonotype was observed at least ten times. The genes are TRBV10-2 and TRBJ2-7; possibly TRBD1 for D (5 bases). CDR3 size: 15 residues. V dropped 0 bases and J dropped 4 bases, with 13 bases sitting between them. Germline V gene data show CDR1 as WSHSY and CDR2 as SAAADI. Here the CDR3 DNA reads TGCGCCAGCAGTGAGTCTATTGGGGCCAATTACGAGCAGTACTTC. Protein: CASSESIGANYEQYF.

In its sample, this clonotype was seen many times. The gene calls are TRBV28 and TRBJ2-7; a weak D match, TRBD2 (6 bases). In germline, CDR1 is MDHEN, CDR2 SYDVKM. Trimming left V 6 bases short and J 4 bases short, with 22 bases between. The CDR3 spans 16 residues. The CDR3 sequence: CASSHGAGGTVYEQYF. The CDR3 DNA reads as TGTGCCAGCAGCCACGGGGCTGGCGGGACGGTTTACGAGCAGTACTTC.

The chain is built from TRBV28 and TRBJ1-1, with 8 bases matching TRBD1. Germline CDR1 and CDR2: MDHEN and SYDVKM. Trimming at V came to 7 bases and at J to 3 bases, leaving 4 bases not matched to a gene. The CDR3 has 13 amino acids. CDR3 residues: CASTGGGYTEAFF. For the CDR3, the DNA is TGTGCCAGCACAGGGGGCGGGTACACTGAAGCTTTCTTT. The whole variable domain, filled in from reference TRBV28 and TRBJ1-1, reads DVKVTQSSRYLVKRTGEKVFLECVQDMDHENMFWYRQDPGLGLRLIYFSYDVKMKEKGDIPEGYSVSREKKERFSLILESASTNQTSMYLCASTGGGYTEAFFGQGTRLTVV.

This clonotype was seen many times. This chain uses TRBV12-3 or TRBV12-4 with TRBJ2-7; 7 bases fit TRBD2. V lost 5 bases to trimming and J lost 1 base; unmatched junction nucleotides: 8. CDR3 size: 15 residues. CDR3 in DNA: TGTGCCAGCAGTCACCGGGACTACCAATCCTACGAGCAGTACTTC. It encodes CASSHRDYQSYEQYF.